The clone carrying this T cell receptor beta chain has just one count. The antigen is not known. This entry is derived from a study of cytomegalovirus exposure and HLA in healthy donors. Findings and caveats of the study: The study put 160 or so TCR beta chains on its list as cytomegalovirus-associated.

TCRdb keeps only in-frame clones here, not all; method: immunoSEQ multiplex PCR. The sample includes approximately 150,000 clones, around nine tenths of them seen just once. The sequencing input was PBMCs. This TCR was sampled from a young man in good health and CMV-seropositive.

CDR3 loop: CASSEGGAFEADTQYF. The CDR3 nucleotides read TGTGCCAGCAGTGAAGGAGGAGCATTTGAGGCAGATACGCAGTATTTT. The chain recombines TRBV6-1 with TRBJ2-3; D gene unclear. Germline CDR1 is MNHNS and CDR2 is SASEGT. This CDR3 has 16 amino acids. With 1 base removed from V and 4 bases from J, the gap between germline ends came to 15 bases.